The rows below give T cell receptor beta chains drawn from one sample of a study of T cell repertoires in cytomegalovirus infection. No antigens are known for them. One entry per CDR3 protein results from TCRdb running MiXCR on the reads. The repertoire holds approximately 470,000 distinct CDR3 sequences, with about two fifths as singletons. Material: cultured PBMCs, obtained from culture after CMV antigen stimulation. These receptors all come from a human donor in good health (CMV status not recorded). Some clones in this sample may be carry-over from other donors' samples. The CDR3 runs from the conserved cysteine through the conserved F or W. The D gene is left open where the match is weak. Clone size is stated in some rows and not others, as once, few, many or a class when expanded.

V gene	D gene	clone size	CDR3 length	J gene	CDR3 protein	CDR3 DNA
TRBV19	-	-	15	TRBJ2-1	CASSIPTGPYNEQFF	TGTGCCAGTAGTATCCCGACAGGTCCATACAATGAGCAGTTCTTC
TRBV7-2	TRBD2	-	17	TRBJ2-5	CASSLSAGRGTQETQYF	TGTGCCAGCAGCTTAAGCGCCGGGAGGGGAACACAAGAGACCCAGTACTTC
TRBV4-1	-	-	14	TRBJ1-2	CASSQEGLGYGYTF	TGCGCCAGCAGCCAAGAAGGACTCGGCTATGGCTACACCTTC
TRBV4-1	-	-	13	TRBJ1-1	CASSQERVTEAFF	TGCGCCAGCAGCCAAGAGAGGGTGACTGAAGCTTTCTTT
TRBV7-9	TRBD1	-	16	TRBJ1-4	CASRPGQGVINEKLFF	TGTGCCAGCAGGCCGGGACAGGGAGTTATTAATGAAAAACTGTTTTTT
TRBV28	-	-	14	TRBJ1-2	CASVVPGHSYGYTF	TGTGCCAGCGTTGTTCCGGGACATAGTTATGGCTACACCTTC
TRBV19	-	-	19	TRBJ2-2	CASSMLGVAGYLNTGELFF	TGTGCCAGTAGTATGCTGGGGGTGGCCGGGTATCTGAACACCGGGGAGCTGTTTTTT
TRBV6-2/TRBV6-3	TRBD2	-	17	TRBJ2-7	CASSYIGLADSSYEQYF	TGTGCCAGCAGTTACATTGGGCTAGCGGATAGCTCCTACGAGCAGTACTTC
TRBV6-1	-	-	18	TRBJ2-2	CASSFFGTYTANTGELFF	TGTGCCAGCAGTTTCTTCGGGACTTATACCGCGAACACCGGGGAGCTGTTTTTT
TRBV29-1	-	once	13	TRBJ1-1	CSIRRGGNTEAFF	TGCAGCATAAGGAGGGGCGGGAACACTGAAGCTTTCTTT
TRBV7-2	-	-	16	TRBJ2-3	CASSWRGAGSTDTQYF	TGTGCCAGCAGCTGGAGAGGTGCCGGGAGCACAGATACGCAGTATTTT
TRBV4-3	TRBD1	-	17	TRBJ2-2	CASSQDNWQQGGRELFF	TGCGCCAGCAGCCAAGATAATTGGCAACAGGGGGGCCGGGAGCTGTTTTTT
TRBV18	-	-	14	TRBJ1-2	CASSPQGLDYGYTF	TGTGCCAGCTCACCACAGGGGTTGGACTATGGCTACACCTTC
TRBV28	TRBD1	-	16	TRBJ1-5	CASSILGTGADQPQHF	TGTGCCAGCAGTATACTAGGGACAGGGGCTGATCAGCCCCAGCATTTT
TRBV12-3/TRBV12-4	-	-	14	TRBJ2-1	CASSLRATYNEQFF	TGTGCCAGCAGTTTACGCGCAACCTACAATGAGCAGTTCTTC
TRBV12-3/TRBV12-4	TRBD1	-	15	TRBJ2-3	CASSQGQGWTDTQYF	TGTGCCAGCAGTCAAGGACAGGGTTGGACAGATACGCAGTATTTT
TRBV12-3/TRBV12-4	-	-	14	TRBJ1-6	CASRMRGSGSPLHF	TGTGCCAGCAGGATGAGGGGAAGCGGGTCACCCCTCCACTTT
TRBV19	-	-	16	TRBJ2-3	CASSGVDSISTDTQYF	TGTGCCAGTAGCGGGGTCGACTCGATTAGCACAGATACGCAGTATTTT
TRBV6-6	TRBD2	few	17	TRBJ2-6	CASSYRGGVSGANVLTF	TGTGCCAGCAGTTACCGGGGGGGAGTCTCTGGGGCCAACGTCCTGACTTTC
TRBV12-3/TRBV12-4	TRBD2	-	13	TRBJ2-1	CASRPGLYNEQFF	TGTGCCAGCAGACCGGGACTATACAATGAGCAGTTCTTC
TRBV7-2	TRBD2	-	15	TRBJ2-1	CASSLGASGPNEQFF	TGTGCCAGCAGCTTAGGGGCTAGCGGCCCCAATGAGCAGTTCTTC
TRBV5-1	-	-	15	TRBJ1-1	CASSASALRNTEAFF	TGCGCCAGCAGCGCCTCGGCATTACGGAACACTGAAGCTTTCTTT
TRBV7-2	TRBD1	few	14	TRBJ2-3	CASKPQGGTDTQYF	TGTGCCAGCAAACCACAGGGGGGCACAGATACGCAGTATTTT
TRBV5-4	TRBD1	-	15	TRBJ1-4	CASSRGDRGEEKLFF	TGTGCCAGCAGCCGTGGAGACAGGGGGGAGGAAAAACTGTTTTTT
TRBV19	TRBD2	few	14	TRBJ2-1	CASGVSSGGGEQFF	TGTGCCTCAGGAGTCAGTAGCGGGGGCGGTGAGCAGTTCTTC
TRBV2	TRBD1	-	14	TRBJ1-2	CASSGTGGFYGYTF	TGTGCCAGCAGCGGGACAGGGGGCTTCTATGGCTACACCTTC
TRBV10-3	-	-	14	TRBJ1-6	CAISGMGGDSPLHF	TGTGCCATCAGTGGGATGGGTGGGGATTCACCCCTCCACTTT
TRBV27	TRBD1	-	14	TRBJ1-3	CASGQGLIGNTIYF	TGTGCCAGCGGACAGGGGCTTATTGGAAACACCATATATTTT
TRBV2	TRBD2	-	16	TRBJ2-7	CASGWTSGGLSYEQYF	TGTGCCAGCGGATGGACTAGCGGGGGTCTCTCCTACGAGCAGTACTTC
TRBV28	TRBD2	few	15	TRBJ2-5	CASSPRLAAQETQYF	TGTGCCAGCAGTCCCCGACTAGCGGCACAAGAGACCCAGTACTTC
TRBV7-2	TRBD2	-	16	TRBJ2-3	CASSPVGGAGTDTQYF	TGTGCCAGCAGTCCAGTCGGGGGGGCAGGCACAGATACGCAGTATTTT
TRBV5-5	-	few	12	TRBJ1-1	CASSLFMEEAFF	TGTGCCAGCAGCTTGTTTATGGAGGAAGCTTTCTTT
TRBV20-1	-	once	13	TRBJ2-5	CSAPHSGVETQYF	TGCAGTGCCCCCCATTCGGGAGTAGAGACCCAGTACTTC
TRBV6-7	TRBD2	few	16	TRBJ2-7	CASSYPRASGGREQYF	TGTGCCAGCAGTTACCCCAGGGCTAGCGGAGGGAGGGAGCAGTACTTC
TRBV6-5	-	few	17	TRBJ2-3	CASRPPSGRASTDTQYF	TGTGCCAGCAGACCTCCGTCGGGTCGAGCTAGCACAGATACGCAGTATTTT
TRBV5-4	-	few	14	TRBJ2-2	CASSLFGGTGELFF	TGTGCCAGCAGCTTGTTTGGTGGCACCGGGGAGCTGTTTTTT
TRBV6-2/TRBV6-3	-	once	15	TRBJ2-7	CASSSLIDGSYEQYF	TGTGCCAGCAGTTCGTTGATTGACGGTTCCTACGAGCAGTACTTC
TRBV12-3/TRBV12-4	TRBD1	few	14	TRBJ1-1	CASSRIGTGEVAFF	TGTGCCAGCAGTAGAATAGGGACAGGGGAGGTGGCTTTCTTT
TRBV29-1	-	few	13	TRBJ1-2	CSVETGPRYGYTF	TGCAGCGTTGAGACAGGCCCACGGTATGGCTACACCTTC
TRBV6-6	TRBD2	few	15	TRBJ2-3	CASITGGLITDTQYF	TGTGCCAGCATCACGGGGGGTCTCATCACAGATACGCAGTATTTT
TRBV6-6	-	-	14	TRBJ1-1	CASSFTAGETEAFF	TGTGCCAGCAGTTTCACCGCTGGGGAGACTGAAGCTTTCTTT
TRBV5-1	-	-	15	TRBJ2-5	CASSLDTGSGETQYF	TGCGCCAGCAGCTTGGATACGGGGTCCGGGGAGACCCAGTACTTC
TRBV18	-	-	18	TRBJ1-4	CASSPLAQTGRTNEKLFF	TGTGCCAGCTCACCCCTCGCCCAAACAGGACGAACGAATGAAAAACTGTTTTTT
TRBV7-2	-	many	13	TRBJ2-5	CASSSQASETQYF	TGTGCCAGCAGCTCCCAAGCGTCGGAGACCCAGTACTTC
TRBV6-1	-	once	15	TRBJ2-1	CASSDGIGGRNEQFF	TGTGCCAGCAGTGACGGGATTGGAGGGAGGAATGAGCAGTTCTTC
TRBV15	-	-	19	TRBJ2-1	CATSQRGRGGVFTYNEQFF	TGTGCCACCAGCCAGAGGGGCAGGGGGGGCGTTTTTACCTACAATGAGCAGTTCTTC
TRBV11-2	-	-	15	TRBJ1-5	CASSPGPSKTGPQHF	TGTGCCAGCAGCCCCGGACCGTCGAAAACGGGGCCCCAGCATTTT
TRBV20-1	TRBD1	-	15	TRBJ1-5	CSASGQGADNQPQHF	TGCAGTGCCTCCGGACAGGGGGCGGACAATCAGCCCCAGCATTTT
TRBV11-2	-	-	14	TRBJ2-5	CASSLEGGVETQYF	TGTGCCAGCAGCTTGGAGGGCGGCGTGGAGACCCAGTACTTC
TRBV6-5	-	-	13	TRBJ2-3	CASSEPVTDTQYF	TGTGCCAGCAGTGAACCGGTCACAGATACGCAGTATTTT
TRBV7-2	-	few	14	TRBJ2-3	CASFIGGQADTQYF	TGTGCCAGCTTTATAGGGGGGCAGGCAGATACGCAGTATTTT
TRBV27	TRBD1	-	14	TRBJ2-7	CASRRPGQRYEQYF	TGTGCCAGCAGGAGACCGGGACAGAGGTACGAGCAGTACTTC
TRBV12-3/TRBV12-4	TRBD1	-	17	TRBJ2-7	CASSPGLQEGGHYEQYF	TGTGCCAGCAGTCCGGGTCTCCAAGAAGGGGGCCATTACGAGCAGTACTTC
TRBV7-2	-	few	14	TRBJ2-7	CASSLGSVAGEQYF	TGTGCCAGCAGCTTAGGGTCCGTGGCGGGAGAGCAGTACTTC
TRBV6-8	TRBD1	-	13	TRBJ1-2	CASSPGQAQGYTF	TGTGCCAGCAGTCCGGGACAGGCCCAGGGCTACACCTTC